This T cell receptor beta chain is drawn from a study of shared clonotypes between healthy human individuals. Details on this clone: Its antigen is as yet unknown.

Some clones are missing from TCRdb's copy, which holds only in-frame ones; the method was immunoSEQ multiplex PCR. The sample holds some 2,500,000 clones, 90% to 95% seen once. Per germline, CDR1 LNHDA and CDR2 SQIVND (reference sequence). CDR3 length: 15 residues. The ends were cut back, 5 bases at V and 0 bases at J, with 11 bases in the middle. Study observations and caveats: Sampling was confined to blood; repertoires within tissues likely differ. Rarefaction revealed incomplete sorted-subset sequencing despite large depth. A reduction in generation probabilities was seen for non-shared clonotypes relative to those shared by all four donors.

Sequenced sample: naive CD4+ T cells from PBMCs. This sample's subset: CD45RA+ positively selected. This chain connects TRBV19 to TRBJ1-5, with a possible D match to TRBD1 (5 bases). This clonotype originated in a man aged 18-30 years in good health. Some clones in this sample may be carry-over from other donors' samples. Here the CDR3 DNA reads TGTGCCAGTAGTTCGCAGGGAGTTAGCAATCAGCCCCAGCATTTT. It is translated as CASSSQGVSNQPQHF.